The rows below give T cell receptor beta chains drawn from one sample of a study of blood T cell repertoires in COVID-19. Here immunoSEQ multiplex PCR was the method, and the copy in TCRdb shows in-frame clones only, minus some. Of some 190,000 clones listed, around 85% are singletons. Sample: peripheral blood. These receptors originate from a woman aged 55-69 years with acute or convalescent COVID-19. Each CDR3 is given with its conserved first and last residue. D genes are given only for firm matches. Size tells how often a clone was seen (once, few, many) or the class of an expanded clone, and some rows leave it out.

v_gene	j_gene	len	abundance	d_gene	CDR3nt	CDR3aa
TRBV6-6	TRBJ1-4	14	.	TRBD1	TGTGCCAGCACTCAGGGACAGGGGCTTGAAAAACTGTTTTTT	CASTQGQGLEKLFF
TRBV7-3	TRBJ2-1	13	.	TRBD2	TGTGCCAGCGGACTAGGAGGGAACAATGAGCAGTTCTTC	CASGLGGNNEQFF
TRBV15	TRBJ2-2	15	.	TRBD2	TGTGCCACCAGCCCCTTGGGACTACACACCGGGGAGCTGTTTTTT	CATSPLGLHTGELFF
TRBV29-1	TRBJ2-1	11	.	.	TGCAGCGTCGAACGAGCGGTTGAGCAGTTCTTC	CSVERAVEQFF
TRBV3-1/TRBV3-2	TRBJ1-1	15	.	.	TGTGCCAGCAGCCAACATGCGACAGTGAACACTGAAGCTTTCTTT	CASSQHATVNTEAFF
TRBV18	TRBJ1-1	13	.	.	TGTGCCAGCTCCCTGACAGAGAACACTGAAGCTTTCTTT	CASSLTENTEAFF
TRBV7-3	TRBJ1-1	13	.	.	TGTGCCAGCAGCTTAAGTAGGGGCACTGAAGCTTTCTTT	CASSLSRGTEAFF
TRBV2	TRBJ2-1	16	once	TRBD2	TGTGCCAGCAGTGACGTACAGGGAGCGGGGGAAGGAGAGCAGTTCTTC	CASSDVQGAGEGEQFF
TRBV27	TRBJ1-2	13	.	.	TGTGCCAGCAGTTTTCGGGGGACGGGTGGCTACACCTTC	CASSFRGTGGYTF
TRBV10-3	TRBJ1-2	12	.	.	TGTGCCATCAGTGAGTCCCAGTATGGCTACACCTTC	CAISESQYGYTF
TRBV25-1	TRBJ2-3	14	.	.	TGTGCCAGCAGTGTAACCGTACAGGGAGATACGCAGTATTTT	CASSVTVQGDTQYF
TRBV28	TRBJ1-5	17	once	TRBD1	TGTGCCAGCAGTCCAGGGGACAGGGGGTTGAGTAATCAGCCCCAGCATTTT	CASSPGDRGLSNQPQHF
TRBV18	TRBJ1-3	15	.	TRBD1	TGTGCCAGCTCCCTGGACAGGAGCTCTGGAAACACCATATATTTT	CASSLDRSSGNTIYF